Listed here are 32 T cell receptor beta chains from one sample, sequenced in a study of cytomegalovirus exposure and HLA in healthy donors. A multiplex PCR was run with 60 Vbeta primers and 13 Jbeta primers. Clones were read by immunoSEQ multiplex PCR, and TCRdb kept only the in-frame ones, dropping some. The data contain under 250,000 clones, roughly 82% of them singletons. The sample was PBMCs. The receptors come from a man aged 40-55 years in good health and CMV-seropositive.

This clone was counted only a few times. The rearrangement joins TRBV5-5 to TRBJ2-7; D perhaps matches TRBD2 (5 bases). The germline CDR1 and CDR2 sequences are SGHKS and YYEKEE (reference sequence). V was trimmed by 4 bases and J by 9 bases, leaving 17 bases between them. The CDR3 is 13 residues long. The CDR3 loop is CASSHPRRRRQYV. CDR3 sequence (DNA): TGTGCCAGCAGCCACCCCAGACGGAGGAGGCAGTACGTC.

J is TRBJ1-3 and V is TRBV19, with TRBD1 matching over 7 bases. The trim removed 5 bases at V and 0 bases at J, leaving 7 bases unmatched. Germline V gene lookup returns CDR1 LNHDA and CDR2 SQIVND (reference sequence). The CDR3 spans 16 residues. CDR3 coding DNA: TGTGCCAGTAGTCCAATGAACAGGGGCTCTGGAAACACCATATATTTT. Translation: CASSPMNRGSGNTIYF.

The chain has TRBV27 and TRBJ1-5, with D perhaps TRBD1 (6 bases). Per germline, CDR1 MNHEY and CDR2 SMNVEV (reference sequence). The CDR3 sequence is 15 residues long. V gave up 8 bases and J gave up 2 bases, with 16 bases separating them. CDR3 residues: CASQGRASGNQPQHF. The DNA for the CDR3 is TGTGCCAGCCAGGGGCGGGCATCGGGCAATCAGCCCCAGCATTTT.

The CDR3 DNA reads as TGCGCCAGCAGCCTCGCCCCACAGGGGTCGAGCAATCAGCCCCAGCATTTT. Amino acids: CASSLAPQGSSNQPQHF. This sequence joins TRBV5-1 and TRBJ1-5; 7 bases are shared with TRBD1. Losses at the gene ends were 4 bases for V and 1 base for J; bases not matched to a gene: 11. This CDR3 spans 17 amino acids. Germline CDR1 is SGHRS and CDR2 is YFSETQ.

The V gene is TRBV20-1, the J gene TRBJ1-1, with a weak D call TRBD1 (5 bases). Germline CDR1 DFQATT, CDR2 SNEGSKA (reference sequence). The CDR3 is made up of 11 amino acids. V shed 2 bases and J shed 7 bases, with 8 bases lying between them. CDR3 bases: TGCAGTGCTAGAAGGCAGGGTGAAGCTTTCTTT. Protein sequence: CSARRQGEAFF.

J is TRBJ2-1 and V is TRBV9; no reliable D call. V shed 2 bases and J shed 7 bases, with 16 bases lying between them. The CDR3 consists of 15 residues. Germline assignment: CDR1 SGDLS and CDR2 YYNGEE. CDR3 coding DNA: TGTGCCAGCAGCGTGATAGAGGCAGCTGGAAATGAGCAGTTCTTC. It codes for CASSVIEAAGNEQFF. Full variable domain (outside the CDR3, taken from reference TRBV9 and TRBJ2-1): DSGVTQTPKHLITATGQRVTLRCSPRSGDLSVYWYQQSLDQGLQFLIQYYNGEERAKGNILERFSAQQFPDLHSELNLSSLELGDSALYFCASSVIEAAGNEQFFGPGTRLTVL.

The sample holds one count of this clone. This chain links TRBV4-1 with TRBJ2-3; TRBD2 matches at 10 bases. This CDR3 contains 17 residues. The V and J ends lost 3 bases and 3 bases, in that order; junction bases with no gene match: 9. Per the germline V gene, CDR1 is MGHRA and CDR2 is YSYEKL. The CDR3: CASSQETLAGVTDTQYF. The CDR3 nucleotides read TGCGCCAGCAGCCAGGAAACTCTAGCGGGAGTTACAGATACGCAGTATTTT.

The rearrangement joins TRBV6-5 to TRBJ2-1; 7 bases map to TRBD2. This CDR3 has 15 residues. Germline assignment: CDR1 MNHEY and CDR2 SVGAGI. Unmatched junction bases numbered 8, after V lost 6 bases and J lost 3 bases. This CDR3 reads CASSRDYSFYNEQFF. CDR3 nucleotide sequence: TGTGCCAGCAGCCGGGACTACTCCTTCTACAATGAGCAGTTCTTC.

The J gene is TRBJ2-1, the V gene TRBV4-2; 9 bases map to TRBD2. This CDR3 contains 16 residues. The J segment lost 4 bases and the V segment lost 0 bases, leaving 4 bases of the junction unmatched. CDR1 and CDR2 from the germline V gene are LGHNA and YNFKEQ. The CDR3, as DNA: TGTGCCAGCAGCCAAGAAGGTAGCGGGAGTTACAATGAGCAGTTCTTC. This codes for CASSQEGSGSYNEQFF.

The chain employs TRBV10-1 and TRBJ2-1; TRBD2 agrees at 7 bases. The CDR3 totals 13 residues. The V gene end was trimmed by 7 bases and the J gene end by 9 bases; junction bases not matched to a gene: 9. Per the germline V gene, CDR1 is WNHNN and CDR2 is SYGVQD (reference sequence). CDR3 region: CASTKEASGEQFF. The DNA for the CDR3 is TGCGCCAGCACCAAAGAGGCTAGCGGTGAGCAGTTCTTC.

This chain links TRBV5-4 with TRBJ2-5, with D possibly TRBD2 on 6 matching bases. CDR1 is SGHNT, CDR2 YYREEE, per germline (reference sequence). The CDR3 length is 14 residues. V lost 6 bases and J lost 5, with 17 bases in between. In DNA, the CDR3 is TGTGCCAGCACTCCCGAGCCGGGAGTCGAGACCCAGTACTTC. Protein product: CASTPEPGVETQYF.

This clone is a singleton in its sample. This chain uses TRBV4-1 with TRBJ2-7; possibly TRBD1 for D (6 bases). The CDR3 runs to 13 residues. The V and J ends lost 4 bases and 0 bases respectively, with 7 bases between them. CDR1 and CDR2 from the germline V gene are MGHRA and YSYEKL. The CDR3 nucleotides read TGCGCCAGCAGCCCGGACAGCTCCTACGAGCAGTACTTC. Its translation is CASSPDSSYEQYF.

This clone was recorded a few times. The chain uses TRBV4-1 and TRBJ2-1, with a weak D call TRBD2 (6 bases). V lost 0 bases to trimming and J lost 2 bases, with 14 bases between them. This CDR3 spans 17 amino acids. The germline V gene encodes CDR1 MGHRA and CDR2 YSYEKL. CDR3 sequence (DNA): TGCGCCAGCAGCCAAGAGGGGGGAATCACTACCTACAATGAGCAGTTCTTC. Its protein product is CASSQEGGITTYNEQFF.

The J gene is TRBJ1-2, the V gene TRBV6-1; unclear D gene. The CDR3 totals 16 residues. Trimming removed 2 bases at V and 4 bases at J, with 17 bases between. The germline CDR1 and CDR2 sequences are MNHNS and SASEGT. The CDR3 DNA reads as TGTGCCAGCAGTGAACCTACGGACGGACTATCCTATGGCTACACCTTC. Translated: CASSEPTDGLSYGYTF.

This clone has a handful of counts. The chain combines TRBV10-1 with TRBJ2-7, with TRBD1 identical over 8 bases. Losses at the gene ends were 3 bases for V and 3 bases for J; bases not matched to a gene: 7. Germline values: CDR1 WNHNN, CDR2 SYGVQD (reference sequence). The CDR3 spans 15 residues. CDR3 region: CASSEGQGEFYEQYF. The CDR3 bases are TGCGCCAGCAGTGAAGGACAGGGAGAATTCTACGAGCAGTACTTC.

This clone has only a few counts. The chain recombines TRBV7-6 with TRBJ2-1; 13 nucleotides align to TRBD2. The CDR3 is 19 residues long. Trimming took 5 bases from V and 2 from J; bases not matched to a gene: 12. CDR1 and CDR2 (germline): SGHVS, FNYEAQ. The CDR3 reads CASSARTSGSKGPYNEQFF. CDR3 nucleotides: TGTGCCAGCAGCGCTAGGACTAGCGGGAGCAAGGGGCCCTACAATGAGCAGTTCTTC.

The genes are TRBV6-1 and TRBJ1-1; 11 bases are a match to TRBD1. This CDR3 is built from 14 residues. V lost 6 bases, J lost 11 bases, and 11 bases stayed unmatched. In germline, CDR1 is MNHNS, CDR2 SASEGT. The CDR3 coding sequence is TGTGCCAGCAGCCGGGGGACAGGGGGTGCTTGGGCTTTCTTT. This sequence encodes CASSRGTGGAWAFF.

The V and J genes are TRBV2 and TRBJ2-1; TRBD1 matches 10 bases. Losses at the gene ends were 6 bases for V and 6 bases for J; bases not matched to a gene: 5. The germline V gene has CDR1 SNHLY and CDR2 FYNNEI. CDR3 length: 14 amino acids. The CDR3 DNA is TGTGCCAGCAGGGGACAGGGGTCAGGCAATGAGCAGTTCTTC. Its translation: CASRGQGSGNEQFF. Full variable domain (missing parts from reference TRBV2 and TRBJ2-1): EPEVTQTPSHQVTQMGQEVILRCVPISNHLYFYWYRQILGQKVEFLVSFYNNEISEKSEIFDDQFSVERPDGSNFTLKIRSTKLEDSAMYFCASRGQGSGNEQFFGPGTRLTVL.

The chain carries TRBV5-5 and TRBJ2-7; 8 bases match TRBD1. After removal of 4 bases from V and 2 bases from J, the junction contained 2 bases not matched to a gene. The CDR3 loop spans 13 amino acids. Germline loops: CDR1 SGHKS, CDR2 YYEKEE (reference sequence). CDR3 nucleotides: TGTGCCAGCAGCGAGGGACAGGCCTACGAGCAGTACTTC. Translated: CASSEGQAYEQYF.

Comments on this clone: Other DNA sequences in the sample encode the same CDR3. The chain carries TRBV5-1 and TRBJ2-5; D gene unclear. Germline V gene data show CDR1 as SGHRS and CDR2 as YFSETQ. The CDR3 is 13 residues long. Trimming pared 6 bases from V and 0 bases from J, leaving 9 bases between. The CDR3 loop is CASNPLYQETQYF. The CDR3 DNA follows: TGCGCCAGCAATCCATTGTACCAAGAGACCCAGTACTTC.

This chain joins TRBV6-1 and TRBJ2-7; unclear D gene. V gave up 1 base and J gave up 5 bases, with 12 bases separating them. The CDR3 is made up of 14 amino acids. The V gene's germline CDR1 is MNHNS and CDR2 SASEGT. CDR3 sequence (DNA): TGTGCCAGCAGTGAAGAGGTCCTGGGCCACGAGCAGTACTTC. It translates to CASSEEVLGHEQYF.

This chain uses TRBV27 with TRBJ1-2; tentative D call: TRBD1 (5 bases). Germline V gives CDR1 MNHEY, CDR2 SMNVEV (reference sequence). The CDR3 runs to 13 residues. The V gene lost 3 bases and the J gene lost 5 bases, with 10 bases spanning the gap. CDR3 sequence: CASSLGPNYGYTF. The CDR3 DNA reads TGTGCCAGCAGTTTGGGGCCGAATTATGGCTACACCTTC.

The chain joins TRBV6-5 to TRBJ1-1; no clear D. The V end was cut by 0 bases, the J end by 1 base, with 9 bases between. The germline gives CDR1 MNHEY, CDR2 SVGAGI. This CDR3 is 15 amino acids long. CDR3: CASSYSRLQNTEAFF. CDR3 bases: TGTGCCAGCAGTTACTCTAGACTCCAGAACACTGAAGCTTTCTTT.

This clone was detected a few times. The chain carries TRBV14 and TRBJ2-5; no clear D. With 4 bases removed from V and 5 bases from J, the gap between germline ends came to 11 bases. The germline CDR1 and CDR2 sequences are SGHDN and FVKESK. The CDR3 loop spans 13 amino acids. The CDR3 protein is CASSRLQVETQYF. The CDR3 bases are TGTGCCAGCAGCCGCCTTCAGGTTGAGACCCAGTACTTC.

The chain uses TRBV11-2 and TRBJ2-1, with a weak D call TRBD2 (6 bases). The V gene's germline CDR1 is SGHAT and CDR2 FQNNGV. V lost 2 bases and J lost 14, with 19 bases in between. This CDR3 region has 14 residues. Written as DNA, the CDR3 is TGTGCCAGCAGCTTAATGGGGACTGGCGAAATGGAGTTCTTC. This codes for CASSLMGTGEMEFF.

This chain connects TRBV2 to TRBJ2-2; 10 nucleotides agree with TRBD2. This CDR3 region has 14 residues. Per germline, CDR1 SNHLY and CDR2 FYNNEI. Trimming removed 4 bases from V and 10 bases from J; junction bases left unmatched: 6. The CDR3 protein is CASSVSSGSVELFF. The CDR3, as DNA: TGTGCCAGCAGTGTTTCTAGCGGGAGTGTGGAGCTGTTTTTT.

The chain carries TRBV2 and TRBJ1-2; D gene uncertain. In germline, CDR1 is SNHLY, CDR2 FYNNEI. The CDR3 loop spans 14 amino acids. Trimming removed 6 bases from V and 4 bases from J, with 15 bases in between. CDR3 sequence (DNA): TGTGCCAGCAGCGGACTAGGGCCAATCTATGGCTACACCTTC. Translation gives CASSGLGPIYGYTF.

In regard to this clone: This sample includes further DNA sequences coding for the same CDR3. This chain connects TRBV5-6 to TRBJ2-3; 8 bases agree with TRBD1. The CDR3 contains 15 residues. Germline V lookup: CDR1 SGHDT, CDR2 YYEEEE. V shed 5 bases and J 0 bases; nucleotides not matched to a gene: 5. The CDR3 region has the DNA TGTGCCAGCAGTTTTACAGGGGGGAGCACAGATACGCAGTATTTT. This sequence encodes CASSFTGGSTDTQYF.

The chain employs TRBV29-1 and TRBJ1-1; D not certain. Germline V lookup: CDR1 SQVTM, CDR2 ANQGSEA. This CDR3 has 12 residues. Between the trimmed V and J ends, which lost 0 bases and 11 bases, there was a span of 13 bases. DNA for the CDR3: TGCAGCGTTGAAGATCAGGTCGTCCGGGCTTTCTTT. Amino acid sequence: CSVEDQVVRAFF.

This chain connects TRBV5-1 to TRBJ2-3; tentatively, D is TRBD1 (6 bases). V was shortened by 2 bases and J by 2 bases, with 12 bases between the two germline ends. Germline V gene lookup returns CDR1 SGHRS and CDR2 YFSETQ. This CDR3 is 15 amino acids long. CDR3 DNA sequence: TGCGCCAGCAGCTTTTTCGCAGGGGTCACAGATACGCAGTATTTT. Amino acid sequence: CASSFFAGVTDTQYF.

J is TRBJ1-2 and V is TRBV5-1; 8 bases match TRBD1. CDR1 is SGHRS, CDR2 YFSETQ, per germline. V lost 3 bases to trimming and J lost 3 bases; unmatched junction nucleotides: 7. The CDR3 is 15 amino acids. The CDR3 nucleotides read TGCGCCAGCAGCTCCCCAGGGGGCGCAGACTATGGCTACACCTTC. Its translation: CASSSPGGADYGYTF.

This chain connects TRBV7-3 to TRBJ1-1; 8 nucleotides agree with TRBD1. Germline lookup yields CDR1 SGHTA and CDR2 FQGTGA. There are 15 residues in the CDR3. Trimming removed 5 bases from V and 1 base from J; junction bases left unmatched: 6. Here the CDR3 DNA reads TGTGCCAGCAGCCGGCAGGGGGCGCCGAACACTGAAGCTTTCTTT. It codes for CASSRQGAPNTEAFF.